This T cell receptor (beta chain) was recovered during a study of OX40 agonist ivuxolimab in advanced cancers. The overall study: Each patient was given ivuxolimab into a vein every 2 weeks, at 0.01 to 10 mg/kg. Dose-escalation patients had hepatocellular carcinoma, melanoma, renal cell or head and neck cancer. Findings and limits, study-wide: Antigen specificity was not determined for the expanded peripheral T cells.

In this sample, this clone turned up once. Its antigen is unknown. One junction end does not reproduce the germline sequence, and a read error may be involved. Some clones are missing from TCRdb's copy, which holds only in-frame ones; the method was immunoSEQ multiplex PCR. The sample includes 52,000 or so clones, approximately 91% of them seen just once. The CDR3 runs to 13 residues. Per germline, CDR1 SGHDN and CDR2 FVKESK. This TCR derives from an adult with an advanced solid tumor such as melanoma, head and neck, liver or kidney cancer. The sample in question was CD4+ or CD8+ T cells sorted from blood, obtained in a trial of the OX40 agonist ivuxolimab. The gene calls are TRBV14 and TRBJ2-1; D possibly uses TRBD1 or TRBD2 (7 bases each). The CDR3 DNA sequence: TGTGCCAGCAGCCAAGAATGGGAGGGACAGATGGTCTTC. Protein sequence: CASSQEWEGQMVF.